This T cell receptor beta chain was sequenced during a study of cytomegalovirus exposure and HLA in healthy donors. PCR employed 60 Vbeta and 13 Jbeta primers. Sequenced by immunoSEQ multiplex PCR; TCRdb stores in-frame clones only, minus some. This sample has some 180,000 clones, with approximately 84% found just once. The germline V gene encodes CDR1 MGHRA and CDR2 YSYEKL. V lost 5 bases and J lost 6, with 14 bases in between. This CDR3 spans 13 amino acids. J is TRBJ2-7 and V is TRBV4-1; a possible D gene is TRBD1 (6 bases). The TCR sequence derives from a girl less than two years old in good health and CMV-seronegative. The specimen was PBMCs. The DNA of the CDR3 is TGCGCCAGCAGCGCATCCGGGACACGCGAGCAGTACTTC. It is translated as CASSASGTREQYF.